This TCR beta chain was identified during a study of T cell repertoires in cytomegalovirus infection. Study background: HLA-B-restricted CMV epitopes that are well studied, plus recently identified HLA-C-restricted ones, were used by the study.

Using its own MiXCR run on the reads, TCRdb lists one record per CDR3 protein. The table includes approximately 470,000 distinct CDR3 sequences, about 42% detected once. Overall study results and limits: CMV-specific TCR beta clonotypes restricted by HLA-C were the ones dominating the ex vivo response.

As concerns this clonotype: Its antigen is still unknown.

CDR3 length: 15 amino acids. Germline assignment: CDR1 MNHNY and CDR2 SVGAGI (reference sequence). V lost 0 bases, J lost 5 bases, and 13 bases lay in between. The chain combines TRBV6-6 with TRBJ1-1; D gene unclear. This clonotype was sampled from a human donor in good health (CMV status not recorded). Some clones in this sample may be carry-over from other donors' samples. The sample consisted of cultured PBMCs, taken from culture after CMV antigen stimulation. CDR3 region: CASSYSRVSSTEAFF. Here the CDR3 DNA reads TGTGCCAGCAGTTACTCTAGGGTTTCGAGTACTGAAGCTTTCTTT.